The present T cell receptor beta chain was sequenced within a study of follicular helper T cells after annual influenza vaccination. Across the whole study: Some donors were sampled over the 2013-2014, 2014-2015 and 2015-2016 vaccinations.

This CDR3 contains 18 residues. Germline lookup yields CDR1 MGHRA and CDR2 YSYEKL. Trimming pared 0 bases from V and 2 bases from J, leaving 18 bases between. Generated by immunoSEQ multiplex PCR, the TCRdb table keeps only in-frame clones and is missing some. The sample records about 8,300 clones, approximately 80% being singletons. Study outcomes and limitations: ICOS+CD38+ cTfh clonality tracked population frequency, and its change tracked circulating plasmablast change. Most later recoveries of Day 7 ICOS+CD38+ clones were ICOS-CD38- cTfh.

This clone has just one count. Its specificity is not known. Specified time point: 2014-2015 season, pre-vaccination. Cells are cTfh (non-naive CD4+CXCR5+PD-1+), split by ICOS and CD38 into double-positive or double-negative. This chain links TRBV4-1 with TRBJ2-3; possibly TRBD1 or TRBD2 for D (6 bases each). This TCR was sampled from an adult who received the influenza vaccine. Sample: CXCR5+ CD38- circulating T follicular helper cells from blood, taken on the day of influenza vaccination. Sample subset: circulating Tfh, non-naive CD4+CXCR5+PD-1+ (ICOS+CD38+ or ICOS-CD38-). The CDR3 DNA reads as TGCGCCAGCAGCCAAGATACCGGGGGCCGGGGCTCCACAGATACGCAGTATTTT. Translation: CASSQDTGGRGSTDTQYF.